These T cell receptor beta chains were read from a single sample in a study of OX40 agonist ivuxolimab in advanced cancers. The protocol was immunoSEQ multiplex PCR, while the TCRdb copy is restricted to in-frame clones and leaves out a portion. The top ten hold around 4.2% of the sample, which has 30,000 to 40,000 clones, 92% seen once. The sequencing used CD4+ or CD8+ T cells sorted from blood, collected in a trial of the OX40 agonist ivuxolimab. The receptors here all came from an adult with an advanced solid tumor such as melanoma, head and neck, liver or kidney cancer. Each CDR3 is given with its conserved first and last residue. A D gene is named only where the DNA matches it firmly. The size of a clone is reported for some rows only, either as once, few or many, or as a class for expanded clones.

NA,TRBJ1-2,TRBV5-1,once,CASSLGWGAYGYTF,TGCGCCAGCAGCTTGGGTTGGGGTGCCTATGGCTACACCTTC
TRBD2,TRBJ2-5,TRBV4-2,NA,CASSHVSGRSQETQYF,TGTGCCAGCAGCCACGTTAGCGGGCGAAGCCAAGAGACCCAGTACTTC
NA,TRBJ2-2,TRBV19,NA,CASSPQTDSGELFF,TGTGCCAGTAGTCCTCAAACTGACTCCGGGGAGCTGTTTTTT
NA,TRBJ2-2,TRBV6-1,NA,CASSGTLGKERELFF,TGTGCCAGCAGTGGAACGTTGGGGAAAGAGAGGGAGCTGTTTTTT
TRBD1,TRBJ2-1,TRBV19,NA,CASRGTGVAYNEQFF,TGTGCCAGTAGGGGGACAGGGGTCGCATACAATGAGCAGTTCTTC
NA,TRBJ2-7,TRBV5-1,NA,CASTVGPEAYEQYF,TGCGCCAGCACCGTGGGCCCCGAAGCCTACGAGCAGTACTTC
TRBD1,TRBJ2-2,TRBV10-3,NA,CAISAQGRGLGGELFF,TGTGCCATCAGTGCCCAGGGCAGGGGGCTAGGCGGGGAGCTGTTTTTT
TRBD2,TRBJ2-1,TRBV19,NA,CASSSKGGTSGRAAYNEQFF,TGTGCCAGTAGTTCCAAGGGGGGGACTAGCGGGAGGGCCGCCTACAATGAGCAGTTCTTC
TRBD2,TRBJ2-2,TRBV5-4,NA,CASSSGTSGRETGELFF,TGTGCCAGCAGCTCGGGGACTAGCGGGAGGGAAACCGGGGAGCTGTTTTTT
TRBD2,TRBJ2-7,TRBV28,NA,CASRTSGRSYEQYF,TGTGCCAGCCGGACTAGCGGGAGAAGCTACGAGCAGTACTTC
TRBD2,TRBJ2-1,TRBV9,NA,CASSVTSGPYNEQFF,TGTGCCAGCAGCGTAACTAGCGGACCCTACAATGAGCAGTTCTTC
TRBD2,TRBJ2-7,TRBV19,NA,CASSPSGRASTYEQYF,TGTGCCAGTAGTCCTAGCGGGAGGGCCTCCACCTACGAGCAGTACTTC
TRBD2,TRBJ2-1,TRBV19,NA,CASSMVRTSGYNEQFF,TGTGCCAGTAGTATGGTCAGGACTAGCGGATACAATGAGCAGTTCTTC
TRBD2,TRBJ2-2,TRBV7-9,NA,CASGTSGRAWTGELFF,TGTGCCAGCGGGACTAGCGGGAGGGCCTGGACCGGGGAGCTGTTTTTT
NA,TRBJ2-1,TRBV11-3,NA,CASSLGAGSDEQFF,TGTGCCAGCAGCTTAGGGGCGGGGAGCGATGAGCAGTTCTTC
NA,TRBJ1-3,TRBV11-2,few,CASSSPSSGNTIYF,TGTGCCAGCAGCTCGCCTAGCTCTGGAAACACCATATATTTT
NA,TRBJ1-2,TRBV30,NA,CILGRIGYGYTF,TGTATCCTCGGACGGATCGGCTATGGCTACACCTTC
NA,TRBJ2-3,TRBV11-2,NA,CASSLQLGDTQYF,TGTGCCAGCAGCTTACAGCTAGGGGATACGCAGTATTTT
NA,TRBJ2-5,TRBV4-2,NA,CASRERGTSETQYF,TGTGCCAGCAGAGAAAGGGGCACTAGCGAGACCCAGTACTTC
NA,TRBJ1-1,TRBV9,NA,CASSVTGNTEAFF,TGTGCCAGCAGCGTAACAGGGAACACTGAAGCTTTCTTT
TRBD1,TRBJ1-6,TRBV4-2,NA,CASSQVLQGVNSPLHF,TGTGCCAGCAGCCAAGTACTGCAGGGGGTGAATTCACCCCTCCACTTT
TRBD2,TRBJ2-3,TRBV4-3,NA,CASSQGPAGNSQYF,TGCGCCAGCAGCCAAGGGCCAGCGGGGAATTCGCAGTATTTT
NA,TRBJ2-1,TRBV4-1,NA,CASSQDPRPSNEQFF,TGCGCCAGCAGCCAAGATCCCAGGCCCTCCAATGAGCAGTTCTTC
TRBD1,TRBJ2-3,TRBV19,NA,CASRDSGTDTQYF,TGTGCCAGCCGGGACAGCGGCACAGATACGCAGTATTTT
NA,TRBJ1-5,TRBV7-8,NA,CASSYNRDQPQHF,TGTGCCAGCAGCTACAACAGGGATCAGCCCCAGCATTTT
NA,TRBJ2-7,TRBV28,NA,CASLGDTDEQYF,TGTGCCAGCCTAGGGGATACGGACGAGCAGTACTTC
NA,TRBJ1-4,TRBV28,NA,CASSRFREAPNEKLFF,TGTGCCAGCAGTCGGTTCAGGGAGGCCCCTAATGAAAAACTGTTTTTT
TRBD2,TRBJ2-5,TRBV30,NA,CAWGGTSGSLETQYF,TGTGCCTGGGGGGGGACTAGCGGGTCCCTAGAGACCCAGTACTTC
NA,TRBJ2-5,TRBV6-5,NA,CASSYSSYGAPTQYF,TGTGCCAGCAGTTACTCGTCCTACGGTGCTCCGACCCAGTACTTC
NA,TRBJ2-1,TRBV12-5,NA,CASGSGTRNNEQFF,TGTGCTAGTGGTTCGGGGACACGTAACAATGAGCAGTTCTTC
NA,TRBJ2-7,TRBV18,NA,CASSPAPGTTYEQYF,TGTGCCAGCTCACCAGCCCCCGGGACAACCTACGAGCAGTACTTC
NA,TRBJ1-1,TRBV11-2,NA,CASSFNPGVVAEAFF,TGTGCCAGCAGCTTCAACCCAGGGGTTGTGGCTGAAGCTTTCTTT
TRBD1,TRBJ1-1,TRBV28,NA,CASSLTGVVTEAFF,TGTGCCAGCAGTTTGACAGGGGTAGTCACTGAAGCTTTCTTT
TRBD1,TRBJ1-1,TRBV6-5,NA,CASSPREGAGTEAFF,TGTGCCAGCAGTCCCCGGGAGGGGGCGGGCACTGAAGCTTTCTTT
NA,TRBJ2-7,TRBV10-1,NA,CASRDIIYEQYF,TGCGCCAGCAGGGACATCATCTACGAGCAGTACTTC